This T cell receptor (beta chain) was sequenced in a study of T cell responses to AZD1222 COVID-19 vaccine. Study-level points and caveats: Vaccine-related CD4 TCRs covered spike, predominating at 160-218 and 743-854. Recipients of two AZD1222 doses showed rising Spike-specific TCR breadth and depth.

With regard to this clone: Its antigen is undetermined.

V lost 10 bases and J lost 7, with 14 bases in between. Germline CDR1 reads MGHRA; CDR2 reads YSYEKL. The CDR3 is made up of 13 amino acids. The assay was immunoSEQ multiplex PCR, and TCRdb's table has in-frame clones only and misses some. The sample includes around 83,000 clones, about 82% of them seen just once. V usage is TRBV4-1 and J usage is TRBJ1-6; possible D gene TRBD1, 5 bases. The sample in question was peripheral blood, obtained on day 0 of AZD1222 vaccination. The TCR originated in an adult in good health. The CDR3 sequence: CATREASNSPLHF. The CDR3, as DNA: TGCGCCACCAGGGAGGCTTCGAATTCACCCCTCCACTTT.